The present entry profiles one TCR beta chain with its context. What it binds is not known. The data derive from a study of T-cell reconstitution after alpha-beta-depleted transplantation in children. The trim removed 5 bases at V and 6 bases at J, leaving 8 bases unmatched. The CDR3 covers 15 residues. Unique molecular identifiers were incorporated during preparation of the TCRbeta library. Using its own MiXCR run on the PCR reads, TCRdb lists one record per CDR3 protein. The table includes about 980,000 distinct CDR3 sequences, about 31% detected once. Study-wide results and caveats: After transplant, high TCRbeta diversity at day 60 in some patients arose from surviving recipient T cells and thymic progenitors. Newly produced T cells mostly accounted for T-cell counts and diversity one year post-transplant. Several hundred rapidly expanded clones from non-depleted graft cells reportedly supplied alpha-beta T cells about two months post-transplant.

The starting material was PBMCs, mostly from graft donor cells, obtained 360 days after TCRalphabeta/CD19-depleted stem cell transplant. The receptor's source is a boy in the first two years of life who had a stem cell transplant for SCID, so the T cells may come from the graft donor. The chain combines TRBV12-3 or TRBV12-4 with TRBJ2-3; 10 bases agree with TRBD2. The CDR3 nucleotides read TGTGCCAGCAGTGGAGCGGGGGGGTTTTTCGATACGCAGTATTTT. Translated, it gives CASSGAGGFFDTQYF.